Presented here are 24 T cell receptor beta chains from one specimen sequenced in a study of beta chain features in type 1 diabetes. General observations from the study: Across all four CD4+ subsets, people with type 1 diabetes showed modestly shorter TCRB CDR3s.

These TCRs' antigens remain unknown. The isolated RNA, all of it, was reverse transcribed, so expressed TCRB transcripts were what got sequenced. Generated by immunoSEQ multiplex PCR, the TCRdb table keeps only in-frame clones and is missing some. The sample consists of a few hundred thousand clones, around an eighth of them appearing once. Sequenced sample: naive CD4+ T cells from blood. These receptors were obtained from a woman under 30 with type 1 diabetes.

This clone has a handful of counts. As DNA, the CDR3 is TGTGCCAGCAGCTCGACCGGGACAGGGGTCTACAATGAGCAGTTCTTC. The encoded protein is CASSSTGTGVYNEQFF. This rearrangement joins TRBV11-2 to TRBJ2-1, with TRBD1 matching over 10 bases. Unmatched junction bases numbered 6, after V lost 4 bases and J lost 3 bases. The V gene's germline CDR1 is SGHAT and CDR2 FQNNGV. There are 16 residues in the CDR3.

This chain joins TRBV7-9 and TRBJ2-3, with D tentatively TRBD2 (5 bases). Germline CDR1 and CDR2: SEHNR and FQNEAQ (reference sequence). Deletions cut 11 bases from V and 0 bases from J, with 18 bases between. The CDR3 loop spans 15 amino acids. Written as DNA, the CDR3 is TGTGCCCCAAGCCTAGCCGCCACTAGCACAGATACGCAGTATTTT. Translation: CAPSLAATSTDTQYF.

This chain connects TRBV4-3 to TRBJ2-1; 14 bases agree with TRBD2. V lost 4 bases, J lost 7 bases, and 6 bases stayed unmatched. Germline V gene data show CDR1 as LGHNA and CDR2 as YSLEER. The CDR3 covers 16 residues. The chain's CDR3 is CASSRLTSGRGNEQFF. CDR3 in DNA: TGCGCCAGCAGCCGCCTGACTAGCGGGAGGGGAAATGAGCAGTTCTTC.

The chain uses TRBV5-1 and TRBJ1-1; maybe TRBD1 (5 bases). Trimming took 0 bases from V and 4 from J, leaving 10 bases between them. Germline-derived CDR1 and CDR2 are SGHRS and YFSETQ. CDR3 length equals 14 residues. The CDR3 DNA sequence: TGCGCCAGCAGCTTGGCTCTGGGGCGCACTGAAGCTTTCTTT. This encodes CASSLALGRTEAFF.

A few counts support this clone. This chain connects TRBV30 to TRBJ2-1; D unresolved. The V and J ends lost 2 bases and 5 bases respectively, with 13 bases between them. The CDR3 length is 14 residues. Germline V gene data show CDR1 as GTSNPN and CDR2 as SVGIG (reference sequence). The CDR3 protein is CAWSPTRPDNEQFF. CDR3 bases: TGTGCCTGGAGTCCGACACGACCCGACAATGAGCAGTTCTTC.

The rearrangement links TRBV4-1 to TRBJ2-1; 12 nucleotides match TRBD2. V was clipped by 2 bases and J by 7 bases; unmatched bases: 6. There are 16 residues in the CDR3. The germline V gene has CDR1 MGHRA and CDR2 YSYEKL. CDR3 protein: CASSQTWTSGKNEQFF. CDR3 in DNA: TGCGCCAGCAGCCAAACGTGGACTAGCGGGAAAAATGAGCAGTTCTTC.

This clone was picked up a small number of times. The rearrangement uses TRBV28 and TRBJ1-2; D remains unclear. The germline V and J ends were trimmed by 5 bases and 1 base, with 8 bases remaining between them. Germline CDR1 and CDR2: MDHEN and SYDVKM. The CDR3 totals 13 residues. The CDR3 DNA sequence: TGTGCCAGCAGTCTTCTGAGTAACTATGGCTACACCTTC. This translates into CASSLLSNYGYTF.

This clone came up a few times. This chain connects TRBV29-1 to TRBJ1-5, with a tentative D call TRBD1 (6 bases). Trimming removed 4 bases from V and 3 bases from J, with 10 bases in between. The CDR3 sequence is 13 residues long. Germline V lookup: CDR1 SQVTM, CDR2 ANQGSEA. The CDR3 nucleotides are TGCAGCGTTGTGGGGGACAACAATCAGCCCCAGCATTTT. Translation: CSVVGDNNQPQHF.

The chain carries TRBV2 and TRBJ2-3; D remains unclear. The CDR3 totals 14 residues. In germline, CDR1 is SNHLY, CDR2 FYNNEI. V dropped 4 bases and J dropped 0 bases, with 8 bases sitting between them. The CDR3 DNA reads TGTGCCAGCAGTGGGGCTACCAGCACAGATACGCAGTATTTT. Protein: CASSGATSTDTQYF.

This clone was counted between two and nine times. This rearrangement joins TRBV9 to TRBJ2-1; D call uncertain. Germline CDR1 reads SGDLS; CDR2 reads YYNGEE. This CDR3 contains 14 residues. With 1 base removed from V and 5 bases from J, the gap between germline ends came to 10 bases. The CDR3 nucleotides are TGTGCCAGCAGCGTATTCGGTCTGAACAATGAGCAGTTCTTC. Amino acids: CASSVFGLNNEQFF. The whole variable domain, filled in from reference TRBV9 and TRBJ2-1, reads DSGVTQTPKHLITATGQRVTLRCSPRSGDLSVYWYQQSLDQGLQFLIQYYNGEERAKGNILERFSAQQFPDLHSELNLSSLELGDSALYFCASSVFGLNNEQFFGPGTRLTVL.

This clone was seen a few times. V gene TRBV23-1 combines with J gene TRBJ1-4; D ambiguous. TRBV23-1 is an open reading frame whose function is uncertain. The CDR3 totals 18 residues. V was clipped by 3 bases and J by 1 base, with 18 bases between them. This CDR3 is CASSHAPCKRRTNEKLFF. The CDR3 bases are TGCGCCAGCAGTCACGCCCCATGCAAGAGGCGAACTAATGAAAAACTGTTTTTT.

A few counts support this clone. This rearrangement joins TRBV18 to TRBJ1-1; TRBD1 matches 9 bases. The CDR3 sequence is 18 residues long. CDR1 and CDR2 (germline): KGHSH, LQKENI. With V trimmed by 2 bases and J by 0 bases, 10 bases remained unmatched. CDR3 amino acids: CASSPTVKGTGMNTEAFF. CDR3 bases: TGTGCCAGCTCACCAACCGTTAAAGGGACAGGGATGAACACTGAAGCTTTCTTT. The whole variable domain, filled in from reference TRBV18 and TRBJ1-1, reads NAGVMQNPRHLVRRRGQEARLRCSPMKGHSHVYWYRQLPEEGLKFMVYLQKENIIDESGMPKERFSAEFPKEGPSILRIQQVVRGDSAAYFCASSPTVKGTGMNTEAFFGQGTRLTVV.

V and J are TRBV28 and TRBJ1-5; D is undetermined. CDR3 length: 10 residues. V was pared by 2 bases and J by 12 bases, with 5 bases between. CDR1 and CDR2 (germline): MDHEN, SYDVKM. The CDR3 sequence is CASSLRDQHF. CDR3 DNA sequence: TGTGCCAGCAGTTTACGGGACCAGCATTTT.

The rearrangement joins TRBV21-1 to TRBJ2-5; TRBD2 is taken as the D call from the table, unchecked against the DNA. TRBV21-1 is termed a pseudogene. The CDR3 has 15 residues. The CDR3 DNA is TGTGCCAGCAGCACCTTGGAAGGAGCTGGGGAGACCCAGTACTTC. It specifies CASSTLEGAGETQYF.

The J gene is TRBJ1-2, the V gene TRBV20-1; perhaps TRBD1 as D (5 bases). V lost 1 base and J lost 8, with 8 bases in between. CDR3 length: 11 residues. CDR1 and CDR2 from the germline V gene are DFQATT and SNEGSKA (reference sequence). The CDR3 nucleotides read TGCAGTGCTAGAGTGGCAGGGGGCTACACCTTC. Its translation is CSARVAGGYTF.

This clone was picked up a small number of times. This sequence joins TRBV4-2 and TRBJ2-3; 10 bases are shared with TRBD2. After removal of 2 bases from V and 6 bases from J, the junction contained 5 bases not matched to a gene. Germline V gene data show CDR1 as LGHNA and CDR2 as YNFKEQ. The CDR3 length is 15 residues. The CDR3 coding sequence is TGTGCCAGCAGCCAAAGCACTAGCGGGAAGGATACGCAGTATTTT. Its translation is CASSQSTSGKDTQYF.

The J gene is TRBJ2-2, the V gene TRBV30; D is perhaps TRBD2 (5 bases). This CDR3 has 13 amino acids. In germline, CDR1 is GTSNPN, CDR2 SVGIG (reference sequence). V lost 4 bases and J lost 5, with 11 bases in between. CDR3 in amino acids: CAWTRGWTGELFF. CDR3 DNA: TGTGCCTGGACTCGAGGGTGGACCGGGGAGCTGTTTTTT.

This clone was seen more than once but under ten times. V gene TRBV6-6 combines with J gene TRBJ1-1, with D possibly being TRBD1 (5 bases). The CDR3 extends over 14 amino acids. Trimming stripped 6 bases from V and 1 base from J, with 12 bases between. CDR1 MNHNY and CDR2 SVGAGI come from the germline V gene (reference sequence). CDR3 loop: CASRVGGSNTEAFF. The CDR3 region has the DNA TGTGCCAGCAGGGTCGGGGGGTCGAACACTGAAGCTTTCTTT.

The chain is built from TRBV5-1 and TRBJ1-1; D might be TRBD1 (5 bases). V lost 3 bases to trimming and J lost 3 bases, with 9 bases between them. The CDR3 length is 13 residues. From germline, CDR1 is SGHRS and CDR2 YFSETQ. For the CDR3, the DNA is TGCGCCAGCAGCTCCAGGGCCTACACTGAAGCTTTCTTT. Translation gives CASSSRAYTEAFF.

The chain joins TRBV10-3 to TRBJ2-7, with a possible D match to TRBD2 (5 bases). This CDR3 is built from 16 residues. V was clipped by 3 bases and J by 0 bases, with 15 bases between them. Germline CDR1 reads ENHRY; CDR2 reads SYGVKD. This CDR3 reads CAISDALGSSSYEQYV. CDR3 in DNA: TGTGCCATCAGTGATGCGTTAGGGAGTAGCTCCTACGAGCAGTACGTC.

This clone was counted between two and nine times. The CDR3 spells CASRAGQGITYEQYF. The CDR3 DNA follows: TGTGCCAGCAGGGCGGGACAGGGAATAACCTACGAGCAGTACTTC. The chain recombines TRBV28 with TRBJ2-7; 9 nucleotides align to TRBD1. Germline loops: CDR1 MDHEN, CDR2 SYDVKM. V gave up 6 bases and J gave up 2 bases; unmatched junction bases: 8. There are 15 residues in the CDR3.

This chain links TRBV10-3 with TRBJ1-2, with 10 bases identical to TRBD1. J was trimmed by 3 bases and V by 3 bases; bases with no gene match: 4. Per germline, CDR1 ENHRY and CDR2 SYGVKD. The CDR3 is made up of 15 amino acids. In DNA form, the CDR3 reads TGTGCCATCAGTGACTCCGGGACAGGGGACTATGGCTACACCTTC. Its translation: CAISDSGTGDYGYTF.

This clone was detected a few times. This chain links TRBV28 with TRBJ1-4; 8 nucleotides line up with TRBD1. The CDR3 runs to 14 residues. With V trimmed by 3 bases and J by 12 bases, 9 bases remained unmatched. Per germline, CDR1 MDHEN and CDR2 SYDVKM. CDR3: CASSFRPDREELFF. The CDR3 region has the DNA TGTGCCAGCAGTTTTCGGCCGGACAGGGAGGAACTGTTTTTT.

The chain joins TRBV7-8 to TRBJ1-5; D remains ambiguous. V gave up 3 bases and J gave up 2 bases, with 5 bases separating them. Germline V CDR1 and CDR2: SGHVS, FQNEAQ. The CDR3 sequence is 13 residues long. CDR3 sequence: CASSFAGNQPQHF. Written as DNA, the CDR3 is TGTGCCAGCAGCTTTGCGGGCAATCAGCCCCAGCATTTT.